This TCR beta chain derives from a study of shared clonotypes between healthy human individuals (dated by TCRdb to the early 2020s). Regarding the complete study: Two women and a few men aged 18 to 49 years were included in the cohort. For each donor, three plates each were used for CD4 naive and CD4 memory, two plates were used for CD8 naive, and one plate was used for CD8 memory. To estimate repertoire size and how much clonotypes are shared between individuals, the study performed deep sequencing of blood TCR repertoires from five healthy adults. Libraries were prepared and TCR repertoires were sequenced by different laboratories using diverse techniques, in order to increase sequencing depth and limit assay-specific biases. Between about 0.8 and 9 billion PBMCs per donor were obtained by leukapheresis. Results the study describes overall, beyond this receptor: Estimated clonotype richness was generally larger for naive than for memory subsets. Incomplete sequencing was indicated by rarefaction of sorted-subset datasets, despite the large sequencing depth. Roughly 5% of naive CD4, approximately 3.7% of naive CD8, 2.3% of memory CD4, and 0.4% of memory CD8 clonotypes were shared across several donors. Only blood was sampled, and tissue TCR repertoires likely differ from those in blood. Compared with non-shared clonotypes, clonotypes shared by all four sorted-subset donors had higher generation probabilities. Because the study included a small number of donors, the genetic and exposure-history diversity represented was limited. Pairwise subsampling led to the expectation that sequencing depth would affect the degree of clonotype sharing among donors.

Regarding this clone: It lacks a known antigen. It has no much larger one-base neighbor in the sample; base qualities were not kept.

CD8 naive samples were obtained by positive selection for CCR7 among CD45RO-negative cells, yielding a CD45RA+CCR7+ population from which TemRA cells were excluded. Healthy HIV-negative adults with no recently reported acute infections or vaccinations were included as donors. Only Caucasian adults living in Nashville, Tennessee, USA were represented among the donors. Blood was collected by leukapheresis, and PBMCs were isolated by Ficoll-Histopaque density gradient centrifugation and then cryopreserved in liquid nitrogen vapor phase. Purity and quantity of every magnetically sorted T cell population were checked by analytical flow cytometry. Genomic DNA was isolated from each sorted fraction and quantified by UV absorbance on a Nanodrop 2000c. From its cysteine to its phenylalanine, the CDR3 spans 16 amino acids. CDR3 DNA only is kept here, 48 bases in frame from base 1. V was cut back by 3 bases and J by 6 bases, leaving a gap of 20 bases between them. CDR1 and CDR2, per the germline V gene (reference sequence), are GTSNPN and SVGIG.

Using the deep immunoSEQ assay, multiplex PCR amplified TCR CDR3 regions from genomic DNA. Extracted genomic DNA from each cell subset was spread evenly across all wells of several immunoSEQ 96-well plates, with each plate serving as a replicate. For sorted subsets, approximately 200 ng of genomic DNA, equivalent to 25,000 to 35,000 T cell genomes, went into each replicate PCR. The purified libraries were quantified using a Qubit 3.0 fluorometer, sized with a Bioanalyzer 2100, and then quantified again using the KAPA Library Quantification kit. Each immunoSEQ 96-well plate was sequenced on its own single-read 150-cycle Illumina NextSeq 550 flow cell. On the study's bioinformatics: The immunoSEQ output contained only junctional sequences without quality scores, so filtering could not match that applied to full-length reads. To assign V/J genes and CDR3, sequences were annotated against IMGT germline references using PyIR, a Python wrapper for IgBLAST v1.9. Reads were filtered out if the reads had weak V/J assignments (E-value above 1e-6), no CDR3, stop codons, out-of-frame junctions, or ambiguous translated residues. V3J clonotypes were defined by identical inferred V gene, J gene, and CDR3 amino acid sequence. Percentage overlap between repertoires was calculated by dividing the number of shared unique clonotypes by the size of the smaller repertoire. Repertoire richness was assessed with RTK rarefaction, the Chao1 estimator, and Recon v2.1 estimates of unobserved clonotypes. For all TCRbeta clonotypes obtained by the gDNA method from a handful of donors, generation probabilities were computed with OLGA. In its TCRdb copy, this immuneACCESS table keeps in-frame sequences only and misses some clones. Where compared with another copy, unresolved V genes explain less than half of these, and the others have no known cause. V and J calls and clone size are as listed in that table; D and trimming were resolved from the DNA. Present in this sample are some 1,900,000 clones, about 94% of which were seen just once. The top ten clones comprise under 1.5% of the sample.

The receptor chain draws on TRBV30 and TRBJ2-2; the D gene is possibly TRBD2, with 5 bases matching. The sequenced sample was naive CD8+ T cells sorted from blood. Sample cell subset or site, as interpreted from the label and publication: CD45RA+CCR7+. The source is a man younger than 30 in good health. The DNA sequence is given as TGTGCCTGGAGCGGAGACGCCCGGGGAGAACCCGGGGAGCTGTTTTTT. This is translated as CAWSGDARGEPGELFF.